This TCR beta chain was documented in a study of blood T cell repertoires in COVID-19 (dated by TCRdb to 2020 to 2022). Concerning the study at large: Samples covering the acute and convalescent phases of COVID-19 were provided by collaborators in the United States, Italy and Spain. The prospective study material was composed of cDNA or gDNA derived from T cells, B-cell-depleted T cells, or PBMCs. Subjects who had been exposed to COVID-19, were actively infected with it, or had recovered from it provided the deeply sampled blood TCRbeta repertoires that made up the dataset. The repertoires were released in a freely available public database intended as a resource for research on the immune response to SARS-CoV-2. Samples came from the ongoing ImmuneRACE study (first 160 participants) plus 1,254 subjects from 6 global collaborators. Sample metadata almost always included a de-identified subject ID, COVID-19 status, age in years and sex. Where HLA class I and class II types were available, the types were taken from metadata supplied by the sample provider, not from assay-based typing.

In the germline V gene (reference sequence), CDR1 corresponds to LNHDA and CDR2 to SQIVND. Cut back by 7 bases and 2 bases, the V and J ends lie 17 bases apart. The CDR3 measures 15 amino acids from cysteine to phenylalanine. Only CDR3 DNA is held: 45 bases, read in frame from base 1. Broader findings and caveats from the paper: How much clinical and demographic metadata was included differed by source and by participant, and the metadata was provided uncurated.

In the case of this clone: Its binding antigen is unknown. No per-base quality is available; no much larger clone lies one base away.

Each collaborating institution followed its own protocols to collect whole blood in K2EDTA tubes. For TCRbeta analysis, collaborator samples were shipped as frozen whole blood, as isolated PBMCs, or as DNA extracted from either sample type. TCRbeta CDR3 regions were amplified from genomic DNA using the immunoSEQ Assay, a bias-controlled multiplex PCR. The authors' pipeline ran thus. Within the assay, amplification of reference gene primers was used to estimate how many nucleated cells each sample contained. Sequence reads were collapsed and filtered to measure the absolute abundance of every unique TCRbeta CDR3 rearrangement. Productive Simpson clonality was computed per sample as the square root of Simpson's diversity index over productive rearrangements. This is the immuneACCESS table as TCRdb keeps it, with only in-frame sequences that have V and J called. A part of the clones is gone; compared with another copy, unresolved V genes explain less than half, and the rest is unexplained. The D gene and trimming were derived from the DNA, and the V and J assignments and clone size from that table. In this sample the table shows 15,000 to 20,000 clones, about nine tenths of which occur a single time. The top ten clonotypes cover roughly 7% of the sample.

The sample comprised peripheral blood. The clonotype originates from a human donor in a cohort sampled during active COVID-19. The chain links TRBV19 with TRBJ1-2, with no reliable assignment of the D segment. In nucleotides, the sequence is TGTGCCAGTAACATGGGGAGTTTGGGCAACTATGGCTACACCTTC. Its protein product is CASNMGSLGNYGYTF.